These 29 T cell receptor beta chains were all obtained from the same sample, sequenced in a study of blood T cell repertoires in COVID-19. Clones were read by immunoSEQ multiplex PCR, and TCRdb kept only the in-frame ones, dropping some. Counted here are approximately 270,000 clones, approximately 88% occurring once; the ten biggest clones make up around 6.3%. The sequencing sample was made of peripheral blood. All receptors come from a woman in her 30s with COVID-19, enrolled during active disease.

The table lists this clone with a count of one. In nucleotides, the CDR3 is TGTGCCAGCAGTTTATACGGGAGGGGCACAGATACGCAGTATTTT. Its protein is CASSLYGRGTDTQYF. The J gene is TRBJ2-3, the V gene TRBV28; 8 bases line up with TRBD2. Per the germline V gene, CDR1 is MDHEN and CDR2 is SYDVKM. The CDR3 extends over 15 amino acids. The junction had 1 base not matched to a gene; V was cut back by 1 base and J by 1 base.

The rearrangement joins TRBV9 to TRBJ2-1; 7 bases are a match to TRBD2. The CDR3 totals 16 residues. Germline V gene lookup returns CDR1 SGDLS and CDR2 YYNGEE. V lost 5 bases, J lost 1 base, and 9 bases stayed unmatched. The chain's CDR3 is CASSVTSERSYNEQFF. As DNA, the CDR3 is TGTGCCAGCAGTGTAACTAGCGAGCGGTCCTACAATGAGCAGTTCTTC.

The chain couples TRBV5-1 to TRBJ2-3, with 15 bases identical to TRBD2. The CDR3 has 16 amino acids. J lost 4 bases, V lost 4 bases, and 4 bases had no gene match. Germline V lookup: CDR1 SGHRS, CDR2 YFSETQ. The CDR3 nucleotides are TGCGCCAGCAGCCCGGGACTAGCGGGAGGAGCAGATACGCAGTATTTT. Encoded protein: CASSPGLAGGADTQYF.

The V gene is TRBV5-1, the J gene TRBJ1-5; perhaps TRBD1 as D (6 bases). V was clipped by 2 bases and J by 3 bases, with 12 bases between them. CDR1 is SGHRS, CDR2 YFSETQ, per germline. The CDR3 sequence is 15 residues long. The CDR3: CASSLQGGANQPQHF. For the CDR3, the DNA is TGCGCCAGCAGCTTACAGGGAGGGGCCAATCAGCCCCAGCATTTT. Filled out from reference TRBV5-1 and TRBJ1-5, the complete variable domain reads KAGVTQTPRYLIKTRGQQVTLSCSPISGHRSVSWYQQTPGQGLQFLFEYFSETQRNKGNFPGRFSGRQFSNSRSEMNVSTLELGDSALYLCASSLQGGANQPQHFGDGTRLSIL.

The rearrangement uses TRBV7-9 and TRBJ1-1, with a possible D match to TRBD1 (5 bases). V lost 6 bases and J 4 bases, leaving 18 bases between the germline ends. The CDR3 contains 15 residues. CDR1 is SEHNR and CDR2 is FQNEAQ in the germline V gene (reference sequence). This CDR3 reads CASRSMGGKGTEAFF. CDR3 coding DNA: TGTGCCAGCAGATCCATGGGGGGGAAAGGCACTGAAGCTTTCTTT. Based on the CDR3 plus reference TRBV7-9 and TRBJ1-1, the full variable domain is DTGVSQNPRHKITKRGQNVTFRCDPISEHNRLYWYRQTLGQGPEFLTYFQNEAQLEKSRLLSDRFSAERPKGSFSTLEIQRTEQGDSAMYLCASRSMGGKGTEAFFGQGTRLTVV.

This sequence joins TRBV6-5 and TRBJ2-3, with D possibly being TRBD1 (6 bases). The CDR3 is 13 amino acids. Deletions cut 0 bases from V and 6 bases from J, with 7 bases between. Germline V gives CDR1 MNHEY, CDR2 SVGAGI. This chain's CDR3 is CASSYSGADTQYF. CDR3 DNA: TGTGCCAGCAGTTACTCGGGGGCTGATACGCAGTATTTT.

CDR3 amino acids: CASPTDRGGSGELFF. In DNA form, the CDR3 reads TGTGCCAGTCCAACCGACCGCGGTGGGTCCGGGGAGCTGTTTTTT. This chain connects TRBV18 to TRBJ2-2; no clear D. Germline V CDR1 and CDR2: KGHSH, LQKENI. The V end lost 9 bases, the J end lost 6 bases, and 20 bases lay between the germline ends. This CDR3 spans 15 amino acids.

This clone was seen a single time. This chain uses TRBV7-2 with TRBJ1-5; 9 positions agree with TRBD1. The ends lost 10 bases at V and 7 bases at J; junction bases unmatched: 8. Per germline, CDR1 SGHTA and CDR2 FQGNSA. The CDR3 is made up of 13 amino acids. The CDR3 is CATRGTGNQPQHF. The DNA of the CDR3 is TGTGCCACACGCGGGACAGGGAACCAGCCCCAGCATTTT.

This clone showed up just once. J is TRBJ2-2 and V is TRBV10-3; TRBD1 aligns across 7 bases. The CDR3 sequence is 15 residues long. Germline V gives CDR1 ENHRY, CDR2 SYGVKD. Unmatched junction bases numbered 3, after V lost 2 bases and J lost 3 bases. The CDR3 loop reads CAISEPGTDTGELFF. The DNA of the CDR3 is TGTGCCATCAGTGAGCCCGGGACAGACACCGGGGAGCTGTTTTTT.

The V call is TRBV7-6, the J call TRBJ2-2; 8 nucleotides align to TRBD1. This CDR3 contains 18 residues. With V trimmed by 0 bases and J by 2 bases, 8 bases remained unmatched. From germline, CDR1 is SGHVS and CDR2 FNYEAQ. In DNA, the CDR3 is TGTGCCAGCAGCTTAGCGCGTCGGGCAGGGGGCAACACCGGGGAGCTGTTTTTT. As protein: CASSLARRAGGNTGELFF.

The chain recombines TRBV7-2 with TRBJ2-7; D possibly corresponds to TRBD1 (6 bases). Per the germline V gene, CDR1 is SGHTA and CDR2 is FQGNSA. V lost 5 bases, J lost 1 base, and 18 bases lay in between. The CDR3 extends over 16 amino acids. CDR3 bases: TGTGCCAGCAGCATAGGACAGCCCGCACTATCCTACGAGCAGTACTTC. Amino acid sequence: CASSIGQPALSYEQYF. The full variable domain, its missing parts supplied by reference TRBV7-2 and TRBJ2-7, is GAGVSQSPSNKVTEKGKDVELRCDPISGHTALYWYRQSLGQGLEFLIYFQGNSAPDKSGLPSDRFSAERTGGSVSTLTIQRTQQEDSAVYLCASSIGQPALSYEQYFGPGTRLTVT.

In nucleotides, the CDR3 is TGTGCCAGCAGTTTAGCGGGAGGACTCACAGATACGCAGTATTTT. Protein product: CASSLAGGLTDTQYF. The chain has TRBV6-6 and TRBJ2-3; 10 bases align to TRBD2. Looked up from germline, CDR1 is MNHNY and CDR2 is SVGAGI (reference sequence). V lost 4 bases to trimming and J lost 2 bases; unmatched junction nucleotides: 3. This CDR3 contains 15 residues.

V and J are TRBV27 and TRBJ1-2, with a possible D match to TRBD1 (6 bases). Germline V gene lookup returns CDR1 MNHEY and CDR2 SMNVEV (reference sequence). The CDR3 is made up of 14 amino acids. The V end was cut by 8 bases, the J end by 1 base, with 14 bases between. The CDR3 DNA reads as TGTGCCAGCCGACCTCACAGGGATAACTATGGCTACACCTTC. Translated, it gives CASRPHRDNYGYTF.

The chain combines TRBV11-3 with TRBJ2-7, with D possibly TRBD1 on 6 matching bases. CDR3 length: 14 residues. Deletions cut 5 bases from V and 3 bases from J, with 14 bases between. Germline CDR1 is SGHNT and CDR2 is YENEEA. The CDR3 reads CASSPSNRVYEQYF. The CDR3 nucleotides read TGTGCCAGCAGCCCAAGCAACAGGGTCTACGAGCAGTACTTC.

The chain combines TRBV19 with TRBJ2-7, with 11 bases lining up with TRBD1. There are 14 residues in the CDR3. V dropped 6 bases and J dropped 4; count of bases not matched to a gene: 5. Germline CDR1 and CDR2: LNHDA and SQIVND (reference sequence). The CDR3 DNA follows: TGTGCCAGTAGCCAAGGGACAGGGGGGTACGAGCAGTACTTC. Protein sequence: CASSQGTGGYEQYF.

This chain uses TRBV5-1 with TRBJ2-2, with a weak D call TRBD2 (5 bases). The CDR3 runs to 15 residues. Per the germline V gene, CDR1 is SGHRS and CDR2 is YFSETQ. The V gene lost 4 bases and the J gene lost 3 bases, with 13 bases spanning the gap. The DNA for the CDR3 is TGCGCCAGCAGCCTAGAGGGATCGGACACCGGGGAGCTGTTTTTT. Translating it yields CASSLEGSDTGELFF.

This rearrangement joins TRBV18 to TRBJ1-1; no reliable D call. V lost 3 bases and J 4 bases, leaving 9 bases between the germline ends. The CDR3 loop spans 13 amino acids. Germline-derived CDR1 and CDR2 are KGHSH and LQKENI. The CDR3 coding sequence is TGTGCCAGCTCACCGGTCCCGAGCACTGAAGCTTTCTTT. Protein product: CASSPVPSTEAFF. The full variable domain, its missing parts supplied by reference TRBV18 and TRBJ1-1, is NAGVMQNPRHLVRRRGQEARLRCSPMKGHSHVYWYRQLPEEGLKFMVYLQKENIIDESGMPKERFSAEFPKEGPSILRIQQVVRGDSAAYFCASSPVPSTEAFFGQGTRLTVV.

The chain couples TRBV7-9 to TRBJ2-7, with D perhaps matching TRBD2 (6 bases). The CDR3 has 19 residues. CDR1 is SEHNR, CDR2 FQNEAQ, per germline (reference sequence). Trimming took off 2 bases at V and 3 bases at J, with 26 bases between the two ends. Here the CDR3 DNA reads TGTGCCAGCAGCTTACCCCCCAAAGCCCTTGCCGGGACTTTCTACGAGCAGTACTTC. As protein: CASSLPPKALAGTFYEQYF. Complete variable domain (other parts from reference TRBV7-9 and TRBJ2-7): DTGVSQNPRHKITKRGQNVTFRCDPISEHNRLYWYRQTLGQGPEFLTYFQNEAQLEKSRLLSDRFSAERPKGSFSTLEIQRTEQGDSAMYLCASSLPPKALAGTFYEQYFGPGTRLTVT.

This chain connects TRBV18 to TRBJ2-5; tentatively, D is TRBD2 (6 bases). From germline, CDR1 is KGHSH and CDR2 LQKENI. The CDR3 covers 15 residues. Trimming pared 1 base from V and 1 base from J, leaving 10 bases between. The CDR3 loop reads CASSPQGRLQETQYF. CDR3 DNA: TGTGCCAGCTCACCACAGGGGAGGCTCCAAGAGACCCAGTACTTC.

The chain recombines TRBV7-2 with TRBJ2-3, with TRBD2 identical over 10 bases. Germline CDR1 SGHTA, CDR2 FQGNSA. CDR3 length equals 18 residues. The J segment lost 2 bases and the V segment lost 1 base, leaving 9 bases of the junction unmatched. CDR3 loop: CASSLGRLAGEYTDTQYF. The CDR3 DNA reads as TGTGCCAGCAGCTTAGGGCGGCTAGCGGGGGAGTACACAGATACGCAGTATTTT. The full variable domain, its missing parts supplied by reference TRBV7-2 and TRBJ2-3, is GAGVSQSPSNKVTEKGKDVELRCDPISGHTALYWYRQSLGQGLEFLIYFQGNSAPDKSGLPSDRFSAERTGGSVSTLTIQRTQQEDSAVYLCASSLGRLAGEYTDTQYFGPGTRLTVL.

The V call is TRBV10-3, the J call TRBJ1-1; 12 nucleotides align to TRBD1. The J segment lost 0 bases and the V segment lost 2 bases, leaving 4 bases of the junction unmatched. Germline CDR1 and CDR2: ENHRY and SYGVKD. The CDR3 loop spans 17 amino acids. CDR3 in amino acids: CAISEPRDRGLNTEAFF. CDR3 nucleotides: TGTGCCATCAGTGAGCCCCGGGACAGGGGGCTGAACACTGAAGCTTTCTTT.

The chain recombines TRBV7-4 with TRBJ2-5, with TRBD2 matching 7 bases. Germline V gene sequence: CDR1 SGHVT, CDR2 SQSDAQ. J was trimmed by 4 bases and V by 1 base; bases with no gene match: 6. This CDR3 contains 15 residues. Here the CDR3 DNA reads TGTGCCAGCAGCTTAGTATCTGGGAGGGGAGAGACCCAGTACTTC. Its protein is CASSLVSGRGETQYF.

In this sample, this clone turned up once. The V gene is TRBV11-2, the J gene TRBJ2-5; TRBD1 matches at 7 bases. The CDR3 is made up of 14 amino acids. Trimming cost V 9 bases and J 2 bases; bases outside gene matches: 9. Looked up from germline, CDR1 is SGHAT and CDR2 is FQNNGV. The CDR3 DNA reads TGTGCCAGTAATGGGGACAGACAACAAGAGACCCAGTACTTC. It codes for CASNGDRQQETQYF.

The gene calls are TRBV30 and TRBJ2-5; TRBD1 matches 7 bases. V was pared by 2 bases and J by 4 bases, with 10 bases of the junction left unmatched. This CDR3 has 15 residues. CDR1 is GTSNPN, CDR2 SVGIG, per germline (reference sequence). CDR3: CAWSLFNRDRETQYF. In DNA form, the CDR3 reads TGTGCCTGGAGTCTATTTAACCGGGACAGAGAGACCCAGTACTTC. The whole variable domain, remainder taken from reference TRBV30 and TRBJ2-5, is SQTIHQWPATLVQPVGSPLSLECTVEGTSNPNLYWYRQAAGRGLQLLFYSVGIGQISSEVPQNLSASRPQDRQFILSSKKLLLSDSGFYLCAWSLFNRDRETQYFGPGTRLLVL.

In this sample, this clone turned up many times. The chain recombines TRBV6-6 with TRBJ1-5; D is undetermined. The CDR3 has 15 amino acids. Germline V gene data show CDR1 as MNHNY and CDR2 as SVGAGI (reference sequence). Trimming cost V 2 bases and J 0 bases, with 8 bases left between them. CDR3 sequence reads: CASSYPAASNQPQHF. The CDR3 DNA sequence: TGTGCCAGCAGTTACCCGGCGGCTAGCAATCAGCCCCAGCATTTT.

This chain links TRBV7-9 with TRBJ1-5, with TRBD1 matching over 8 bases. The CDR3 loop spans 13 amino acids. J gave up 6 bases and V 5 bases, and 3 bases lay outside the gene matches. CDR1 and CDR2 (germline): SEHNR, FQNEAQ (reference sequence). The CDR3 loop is CASSQGAAQPQHF. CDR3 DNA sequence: TGTGCCAGCAGCCAGGGGGCGGCTCAGCCCCAGCATTTT.

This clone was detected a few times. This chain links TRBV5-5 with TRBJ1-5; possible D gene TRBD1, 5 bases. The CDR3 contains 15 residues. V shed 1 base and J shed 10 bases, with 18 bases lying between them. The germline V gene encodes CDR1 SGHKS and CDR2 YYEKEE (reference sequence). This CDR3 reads CASSLFGGGSAPQHF. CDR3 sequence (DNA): TGTGCCAGCAGCTTGTTTGGGGGGGGGAGTGCTCCCCAGCATTTT.

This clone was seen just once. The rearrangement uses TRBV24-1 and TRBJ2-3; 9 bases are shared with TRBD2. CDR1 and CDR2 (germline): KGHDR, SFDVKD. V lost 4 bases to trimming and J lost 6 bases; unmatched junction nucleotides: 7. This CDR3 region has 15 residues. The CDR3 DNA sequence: TGTGCCACCAGTGACCCCTCGACTAGCGGTGATACGCAGTATTTT. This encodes CATSDPSTSGDTQYF.

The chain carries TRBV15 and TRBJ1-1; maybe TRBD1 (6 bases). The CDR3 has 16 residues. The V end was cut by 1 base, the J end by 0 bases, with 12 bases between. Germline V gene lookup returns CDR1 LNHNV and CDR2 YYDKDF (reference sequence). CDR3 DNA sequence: TGTGCCACCAGCAGAGGAAGCAGGGGCCTGAACACTGAAGCTTTCTTT. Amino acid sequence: CATSRGSRGLNTEAFF.